The 5 T cell receptor beta chains below come from one sample, sequenced in a study of T-cell memory formation after mild COVID-19. TCRdb redid the calling of the 5' RACE reads with MiXCR, one entry per CDR3 protein. This table has about 140,000 distinct CDR3 sequences, approximately 21% appearing once. Sequencing was done on a sample of PBMCs or a T cell subset sorted from them (not recorded which). Every receptor here comes from an adult woman who had mild COVID-19 (a few samples of this study predate the infection). Cell type and time point are not known.

This clonotype has a handful of counts. The chain is built from TRBV7-2 and TRBJ2-1, with 12 positions matching TRBD2. CDR1 and CDR2 from the germline V gene are SGHTA and FQGNSA. The V gene end was trimmed by 5 bases and the J gene end by 15 bases; junction bases not matched to a gene: 8. The CDR3 loop spans 13 amino acids. The CDR3 loop reads CASSQGLAGGPFF. Here the CDR3 DNA reads TGTGCCAGCAGCCAAGGGCTAGCGGGAGGGCCGTTCTTC.

CDR3 nucleotide sequence: TGCAGTGCTAGACACAGGGCCAGCAATCAGCCCCAGCATTTT. Its protein product is CSARHRASNQPQHF. J is TRBJ1-5 and V is TRBV20-1; a weak D match, TRBD1 (6 bases). Trimming shortened V by 2 bases and J by 1 base, and 9 bases separated the two germline ends. This CDR3 contains 14 residues. Per the germline V gene, CDR1 is DFQATT and CDR2 is SNEGSKA (reference sequence).

This clonotype was seen only a few times. V is TRBV14 and J is TRBJ1-4, with D possibly matching TRBD1 (6 bases). The CDR3 runs to 15 residues. Germline V CDR1 and CDR2: SGHDN, FVKESK. V lost 2 bases to trimming and J lost 5 bases, with 12 bases between them. The DNA of the CDR3 is TGTGCCAGCAGCCAACCTACAGGGCCCAATGAAAAACTGTTTTTT. This codes for CASSQPTGPNEKLFF.

A few counts support this clonotype. This rearrangement joins TRBV7-9 to TRBJ2-7; D perhaps matches TRBD1 (5 bases). The CDR3 is 15 residues long. Deletions cut 1 base from V and 2 bases from J, with 12 bases between. CDR1 is SEHNR, CDR2 FQNEAQ, per germline (reference sequence). The CDR3 DNA reads as TGTGCCAGCAGCTTAGTATTAGGCAGGGCCTACGAGCAGTACTTC. Translation gives CASSLVLGRAYEQYF. Variable domain in full (rest from reference TRBV7-9 and TRBJ2-7): DTGVSQNPRHKITKRGQNVTFRCDPISEHNRLYWYRQTLGQGPEFLTYFQNEAQLEKSRLLSDRFSAERPKGSFSTLEIQRTEQGDSAMYLCASSLVLGRAYEQYFGPGTRLTVT.

The rearrangement uses TRBV7-2 and TRBJ2-7; 8 nucleotides align to TRBD2. Germline V gene lookup returns CDR1 SGHTA and CDR2 FQGNSA. The trim removed 5 bases at V and 3 bases at J, leaving 9 bases unmatched. CDR3 length equals 15 residues. CDR3 DNA: TGTGCCAGCAGCCGCAGATGGACTAGCAACTACGAGCAGTACTTC. Its protein product is CASSRRWTSNYEQYF. The whole variable domain, remainder taken from reference TRBV7-2 and TRBJ2-7, is GAGVSQSPSNKVTEKGKDVELRCDPISGHTALYWYRQSLGQGLEFLIYFQGNSAPDKSGLPSDRFSAERTGGSVSTLTIQRTQQEDSAVYLCASSRRWTSNYEQYFGPGTRLTVT.